This T cell receptor (beta chain) was obtained from a study of cytomegalovirus exposure and HLA in healthy donors. Across the study: Ancestry clustering placed 70% to 90% of a few hundred genotyped donors in the Caucasian-associated cluster.

60 Vbeta and 13 Jbeta primers were used in PCR. TCRdb's copy holds only in-frame clones and misses some; the assay was immunoSEQ multiplex PCR. The repertoire includes roughly 120,000 clones, approximately 71% of them detected once, and roughly 8% sits in the top ten. On this clone itself: Antigen specificity is unknown.

Germline loops: CDR1 MGHDK, CDR2 SYGVNS. Losses at the gene ends were 5 bases for V and 7 bases for J; bases not matched to a gene: 7. CDR3 length: 15 amino acids. General study results and limits: When a later analysis was performed, an Asian-associated ancestry cluster reportedly had fewer N-insertions than the roughly 670-donor mean.

The TCR was taken from a man aged 35-49 years in good health and CMV-seronegative. The sample taken for sequencing was PBMCs. The chain recombines TRBV25-1 with TRBJ1-6; 8 positions match TRBD1. The CDR3 region is CASSPWTGTNSPLHF. CDR3 DNA: TGTGCCAGCAGTCCATGGACAGGGACAAATTCACCCCTCCACTTT.